Following are 5 T cell receptor beta chains from one sample sequenced in a study of T cell changes during pregnancy in multiple sclerosis (dated 2019 in TCRdb). Libraries were built with the immunoSEQ multiplex PCR assay. TCRdb took this table from immuneACCESS and kept in-frame rearrangements with V and J called. Such tables lack part of the clones; where checked against another copy, unresolved V genes explain under half of the gap, and the rest is unexplained. For this sample there are about 67,000 clones; 92% appear just once. About 2.7% of the sample belongs to the ten largest clones. This specimen consisted of peripheral blood, obtained in the second trimester of pregnancy. Source of these receptors: a female donor in good health, enrolled as a control in a pregnancy study.

V and J are TRBV25-1 and TRBJ2-7; no firm D call. Germline V CDR1 and CDR2: MGHDK, SYGVNS. This CDR3 is 11 amino acids long. Between the trimmed V and J ends, which lost 8 bases and 0 bases, there was a span of 5 bases. CDR3 bases: TGTGCCAGCGGCATCTCCTACGAGCAGTACTTC. It specifies CASGISYEQYF.

The J gene is TRBJ2-4, the V gene TRBV5-6; TRBD1 matches at 7 bases. V shed 3 bases, J shed 5 bases, and the junction held 5 bases outside the gene matches. This CDR3 has 14 amino acids. Germline V gene data show CDR1 as SGHDT and CDR2 as YYEEEE. CDR3 nucleotide sequence: TGTGCCAGCAGCTCGGGGACAGAGGAAAACATTCAGTACTTC. It codes for CASSSGTEENIQYF.

This clone was observed a single time. The V and J genes are TRBV18 and TRBJ1-3, with D uncertain. Germline loops: CDR1 KGHSH, CDR2 LQKENI. V was clipped by 1 base and J by 4 bases, with 11 bases between them. The CDR3 length is 15 residues. The CDR3 sequence: CASSPRRWWGNTIYF. The CDR3 DNA reads as TGTGCCAGCTCACCACGGCGGTGGTGGGGAAACACCATATATTTT.

The chain couples TRBV19 to TRBJ2-2; possible D gene TRBD2, 6 bases. The germline V gene encodes CDR1 LNHDA and CDR2 SQIVND (reference sequence). Trimming shortened V by 1 base and J by 1 base, and 10 bases separated the two germline ends. The CDR3 has 16 residues. Here the CDR3 DNA reads TGTGCCAGTAGTATAGTACTAGCAGTGAACACCGGGGAGCTGTTTTTT. As protein: CASSIVLAVNTGELFF. The whole variable domain, remainder taken from reference TRBV19 and TRBJ2-2, is DGGITQSPKYLFRKEGQNVTLSCEQNLNHDAMYWYRQDPGQGLRLIYYSQIVNDFQKGDIAEGYSVSREKKESFPLTVTSAQKNPTAFYLCASSIVLAVNTGELFFGEGSRLTVL.

The chain uses TRBV28 and TRBJ1-1; D gene ambiguous. This CDR3 spans 10 amino acids. Germline V gives CDR1 MDHEN, CDR2 SYDVKM. Trimming left V 7 bases short and J 5 bases short, with 5 bases between. CDR3 DNA sequence: TGTGCCAGCATCAAAACTGAAGCTTTCTTT. Residues: CASIKTEAFF. The entire variable domain, with the rest obtained from reference TRBV28 and TRBJ1-1, is as follows: DVKVTQSSRYLVKRTGEKVFLECVQDMDHENMFWYRQDPGLGLRLIYFSYDVKMKEKGDIPEGYSVSREKKERFSLILESASTNQTSMYLCASIKTEAFFGQGTRLTVV.